One and the same sample provided the 20 T cell receptor beta chains below, sequenced in a study of OX40 agonist ivuxolimab in advanced cancers. Measured with immunoSEQ multiplex PCR; TCRdb has only the in-frame clones, and not every one. This table has about 150,000 clones, about 92% appearing once. The sequenced sample was CD4+ or CD8+ T cells sorted from blood, obtained in a trial of the OX40 agonist ivuxolimab. These receptors all stem from an adult with an advanced solid tumor such as melanoma, head and neck, liver or kidney cancer.

The V call is TRBV6-6, the J call TRBJ1-2; TRBD1 matches at 7 bases. V trimming: 7 bases; J trimming: 8 bases; junction bases outside the gene matches: 13. Germline V gives CDR1 MNHNY, CDR2 SVGAGI (reference sequence). The CDR3 covers 14 residues. CDR3 in amino acids: CASNQRAGGSGYTF. Written as DNA, the CDR3 is TGTGCCAGCAACCAGCGGGCAGGGGGGTCGGGCTACACCTTC.

The sample holds one count of this clone. The chain carries TRBV5-1 and TRBJ1-3; D is unresolved. CDR1 is SGHRS and CDR2 is YFSETQ in the germline V gene. V dropped 0 bases and J dropped 8 bases, with 3 bases sitting between them. This CDR3 is 11 amino acids long. The DNA of the CDR3 is TGCGCCAGCAGCTTGGGGGACACCATATATTTT. Protein: CASSLGDTIYF.

The chain links TRBV11-2 to TRBJ2-1; TRBD2 matches 9 bases. Trimming removed 4 bases from V and 0 bases from J; junction bases left unmatched: 7. Germline V gene lookup returns CDR1 SGHAT and CDR2 FQNNGV. This CDR3 spans 17 amino acids. CDR3 sequence (DNA): TGTGCCAGCAGCTCACCGAGTAGCGGGAGCTCCTACAATGAGCAGTTCTTC. It is translated as CASSSPSSGSSYNEQFF.

As for this clone: Other DNA sequences in the sample encode the same CDR3. The rearrangement uses TRBV28 and TRBJ1-2; 11 positions match TRBD1. There are 13 residues in the CDR3. With 6 bases clipped from V and 6 bases from J, the junction kept 3 bases outside the gene matches. CDR1 is MDHEN, CDR2 SYDVKM, per germline. CDR3 sequence (DNA): TGTGCCAGCAGCCCGGGACAGGGGGATGGCTACACCTTC. Protein: CASSPGQGDGYTF.

V and J are TRBV18 and TRBJ1-5; tentative D call: TRBD1 (5 bases). This CDR3 has 14 amino acids. V shed 4 bases and J shed 3 bases, with 10 bases lying between them. From germline, CDR1 is KGHSH and CDR2 LQKENI. The CDR3 sequence: CASSLRQNNQPQHF. As DNA, the CDR3 is TGTGCCAGCTCACTCAGACAGAACAATCAGCCCCAGCATTTT.

The chain combines TRBV28 with TRBJ2-7; TRBD1 agrees at 11 bases. Germline trimming cut 6 bases from V and 1 base from J; bases unmatched to any gene: 5. Germline V gene data show CDR1 as MDHEN and CDR2 as SYDVKM. There are 15 residues in the CDR3. The CDR3 sequence: CASSPGDRGSYEQYF. CDR3 nucleotide sequence: TGTGCCAGCAGCCCGGGGGACAGGGGGTCCTACGAGCAGTACTTC.

The chain couples TRBV19 to TRBJ2-3; D might be TRBD1 or TRBD2, each matching 5 bases. From germline, CDR1 is LNHDA and CDR2 SQIVND (reference sequence). V dropped 5 bases and J dropped 6 bases, with 9 bases sitting between them. The CDR3 spans 12 residues. The DNA of the CDR3 is TGTGCCAGTAGTTTCAGGGAGGATACGCAGTATTTT. Translated: CASSFREDTQYF.

The J gene is TRBJ1-2, the V gene TRBV28; 7 bases fit TRBD1. Per the germline V gene, CDR1 is MDHEN and CDR2 is SYDVKM. The CDR3 consists of 12 residues. Losses at the gene ends were 10 bases for V and 2 bases for J; bases not matched to a gene: 4. CDR3 loop: CAIAQGNYGYTF. CDR3 bases: TGTGCCATAGCACAGGGGAACTATGGCTACACCTTC.

The chain uses TRBV5-1 and TRBJ1-2, with D possibly being TRBD1 (6 bases). Trimming shortened V by 0 bases and J by 2 bases, and 14 bases separated the two germline ends. The CDR3 extends over 16 amino acids. The germline gives CDR1 SGHRS, CDR2 YFSETQ. CDR3 protein: CASSLAGGARNYGYTF. Here the CDR3 DNA reads TGCGCCAGCAGCTTGGCCGGGGGGGCGAGGAACTATGGCTACACCTTC.

V gene TRBV6-5 combines with J gene TRBJ2-7; 7 bases agree with TRBD1. Per germline, CDR1 MNHEY and CDR2 SVGAGI. The CDR3 length is 13 residues. V was clipped by 5 bases and J by 1 base; unmatched bases: 2. CDR3 protein: CASSGDSSYEQYF. The CDR3 region has the DNA TGTGCCAGCAGTGGGGACAGTTCCTACGAGCAGTACTTC.

The J gene is TRBJ1-1, the V gene TRBV4-3; D ambiguous. Trimming cost V 2 bases and J 3 bases, with 19 bases left between them. There are 17 residues in the CDR3. Germline CDR1 and CDR2: LGHNA and YSLEER. CDR3 residues: CASSQSEAGRLDTEAFF. The CDR3 coding sequence is TGCGCCAGCAGCCAATCGGAGGCCGGGCGTCTCGACACTGAAGCTTTCTTT.

The chain combines TRBV10-3 with TRBJ1-1, with D perhaps TRBD1 (5 bases). Germline CDR1 reads ENHRY; CDR2 reads SYGVKD. The ends were cut back, 8 bases at V and 0 bases at J, with 10 bases in the middle. The CDR3 contains 13 residues. CDR3 region: CAIGGILNTEAFF. The DNA for the CDR3 is TGTGCCATCGGGGGGATATTGAACACTGAAGCTTTCTTT.

This CDR3 reads CASSLGRGAQPQHF. In nucleotides, the CDR3 is TGTGCCAGCAGTTTAGGTCGGGGGGCTCAGCCCCAGCATTTT. The V call is TRBV27, the J call TRBJ1-5; tentative D call: TRBD1 (6 bases). Trimming shortened V by 2 bases and J by 6 bases, and 11 bases separated the two germline ends. Germline V gene lookup returns CDR1 MNHEY and CDR2 SMNVEV (reference sequence). The CDR3 covers 14 residues.

The J gene is TRBJ2-1, the V gene TRBV27; 9 bases line up with TRBD2. In germline, CDR1 is MNHEY, CDR2 SMNVEV (reference sequence). This CDR3 region has 15 residues. V gave up 3 bases and J gave up 4 bases; unmatched junction bases: 4. The CDR3 is CASSLVSGSYNEQFF. The DNA for the CDR3 is TGTGCCAGCAGTTTGGTTAGCGGGAGTTACAATGAGCAGTTCTTC.

The rearrangement links TRBV11-3 to TRBJ2-5; TRBD1 matches at 8 bases. Germline lookup yields CDR1 SGHNT and CDR2 YENEEA. V dropped 5 bases and J dropped 3; count of bases not matched to a gene: 2. The length of the CDR3 is 13 residues. The CDR3 region is CASSQQGEETQYF. The CDR3 DNA follows: TGTGCCAGCAGCCAACAGGGGGAAGAGACCCAGTACTTC.

The V call is TRBV2, the J call TRBJ1-2, with 7 nucleotides matching TRBD1. V was clipped by 5 bases and J by 10 bases; unmatched bases: 16. This CDR3 spans 15 amino acids. Germline lookup yields CDR1 SNHLY and CDR2 FYNNEI. CDR3 in amino acids: CASSFDVAAGGDYTF. The DNA for the CDR3 is TGTGCCAGCAGTTTTGATGTAGCGGCAGGGGGTGACTACACCTTC.

The chain carries TRBV4-1 and TRBJ2-1; 11 nucleotides align to TRBD2. The V gene end was trimmed by 3 bases and the J gene end by 5 bases; junction bases not matched to a gene: 12. The CDR3 length is 18 residues. Germline V gene sequence: CDR1 MGHRA, CDR2 YSYEKL. The CDR3 loop is CASSQVPAGTSGDNEQFF. CDR3 nucleotides: TGCGCCAGCAGCCAGGTGCCTGCCGGGACTAGCGGAGACAATGAGCAGTTCTTC.

The chain couples TRBV19 to TRBJ2-7; 8 bases map to TRBD2. Germline loops: CDR1 LNHDA, CDR2 SQIVND (reference sequence). The CDR3 contains 15 residues. Trimming took 6 bases from V and 0 from J; bases not matched to a gene: 7. CDR3 nucleotides: TGTGCCAGTAGAAATAGCGGGGCTAGCTCCTACGAGCAGTACTTC. Its protein product is CASRNSGASSYEQYF.

This clone was found once. This chain connects TRBV28 to TRBJ2-1, with 8 bases fitting TRBD2. J gave up 2 bases and V 8 bases, and 2 bases lay outside the gene matches. CDR1 is MDHEN, CDR2 SYDVKM, per germline. The CDR3 sequence is 13 residues long. CDR3 DNA: TGTGCCAGCCAGCGGGGGACCTACAATGAGCAGTTCTTC. It is translated as CASQRGTYNEQFF.

The J gene is TRBJ1-5, the V gene TRBV6-6; maybe TRBD1 (5 bases). Germline loops: CDR1 MNHNY, CDR2 SVGAGI (reference sequence). The V and J ends lost 0 bases and 2 bases respectively, with 5 bases between them. The length of the CDR3 is 14 residues. The CDR3 region has the DNA TGTGCCAGCAGTTACTCACAGGGCAATCAGCCCCAGCATTTT. Its protein product is CASSYSQGNQPQHF.